Sequencing of this T cell receptor beta chain was carried out in a study of T-cell memory formation after mild COVID-19. The germline gives CDR1 DFQATT, CDR2 SNEGSKA (reference sequence). V was pared by 7 bases and J by 11 bases, with 22 bases between. The CDR3 is 13 amino acids. This clonotype was counted between two and nine times. What it recognizes is unknown. Study results and limitations: Contracting CD4+ clones sat mainly in CM and EM; CD8+ in EMRA. Pre-infection memory contained some responding clones, which suggested that cross-reactive memory had joined. Clones contracting day 15 to 85 were balanced CD4/CD8; later expanders leaned CD4+.

TCRdb reanalysed the 5' RACE reads using MiXCR and keeps one entry per CDR3 protein. This table has approximately 570,000 distinct CDR3 sequences, approximately 18% appearing once. The sample taken for sequencing was PBMCs or a T cell subset sorted from them (not recorded which). This chain uses TRBV20-1 with TRBJ2-3; D is unclear. The TCR sequence derives from an adult woman who had mild COVID-19 (a few samples of this study predate the infection). Cell type and time point are not known. CDR3 region: CSGVMDPPQGQYF. CDR3 nucleotides: TGCAGTGGGGTGATGGACCCCCCTCAAGGGCAGTATTTT.